This T cell receptor (beta chain) comes out of a study of blood T cell repertoires in COVID-19 (dated by TCRdb to 2018 to 2020). About the investigation overall: Collaborator samples came from the United States, Italy and Spain and covered acute and convalescent phases of COVID-19. The dataset comprised deeply sampled blood TCRbeta repertoires from subjects exposed to, actively infected with, or recovered from COVID-19. Samples came from the ongoing ImmuneRACE study (first 160 participants) plus 1,254 subjects from 6 global collaborators. The repertoires were released in a freely available public database intended as a resource for research on the immune response to SARS-CoV-2. The sample metadata nearly always contained a de-identified subject ID, COVID-19 status, age in years and sex. HLA class I and class II types, where available, came from metadata supplied by the sample provider rather than from assay-based typing. The material from the prospective study consisted of cDNA or gDNA derived from T cells, B-cell-depleted T cells, or PBMCs. Here is what the overall study found, with its caveats: How much clinical and demographic metadata was included differed by source and by participant, and the metadata was provided uncurated.

Participants in the prospective study were enrolled through a virtual design, were aged roughly 18 to 100 years, and lived in 20 to 30 United States geographic areas. In the prospective study, cohorts were assigned on the basis of participant-reported clinical history obtained from a screening survey and a study questionnaire. Recovered participants in ImmuneRACE Cohort 3 were defined as having two consecutive negative NP/OP PCR tests, clearance from a healthcare professional, or resolution of symptoms. Mobile phlebotomists in the prospective study collected whole blood, serum and a nasopharyngeal or oropharyngeal swab from every participant. Participants in the prospective study had the option to provide additional blood draws and questionnaires over a roughly 2-month period. Before DNA extraction, prospective study blood samples were shipped either frozen or at room temperature. The trim is 6 bases for V and 6 bases for J, with a gap of 23 bases between the germline ends. As encoded in the germline V gene, CDR1 is MDHEN while CDR2 is SYDVKM. The CDR3 has 16 amino acids, counting the end cysteine and phenylalanine. Just CDR3 DNA is preserved here, 48 bases in frame from base 1.

TCRbeta CDR3 regions were amplified from genomic DNA using the immunoSEQ Assay, a bias-controlled multiplex PCR. The authors processed their data as follows. The number of nucleated cells in each sample was estimated from the amplification of reference gene primers within the assay. Sequence reads were collapsed and filtered to measure the absolute abundance of every unique TCRbeta CDR3 rearrangement. For each sample, productive Simpson clonality was calculated as the square root of Simpson's diversity index across productive rearrangements. What TCRdb holds here is the immuneACCESS table cut down to in-frame rearrangements. Part of the clones is not present; checked against another copy, under half of the missing clones reflect an unresolved V gene, and the others are unexplained. The V and J calls and the clone size are those of that table, but D and trimming were determined from the DNA. This sample comprises roughly 260,000 clones, roughly 86% of them detected only once. Approximately 2.5% of the sample is taken by the ten largest.

In the case of this clone: Its target antigen remains unknown. Base qualities are missing; no much larger clone stands one base away.

This clonotype was sampled from a woman aged 18-30 years who had recovered from COVID-19. Sample: PBMCs or T cells enriched from blood (not recorded which). The rearrangement joined TRBV28 to TRBJ1-2; TRBD1 is possibly the D segment (6 matching bases). The nucleotide sequence reads TGTGCCAGCAGCGGAAGGCAGGGGTGGATTGCGAATGGCTACACCTTC. Its product reads: CASSGRQGWIANGYTF.